The present entry profiles one T cell receptor (beta chain) with its context. The entry originates in a study of blood T cell repertoires in COVID-19. The junction had 6 bases not matched to a gene; V was cut back by 0 bases and J by 4 bases. The CDR3 has 16 amino acids. Germline-derived CDR1 and CDR2 are SGHRS and YFSETQ. TCRdb's table, derived via immunoSEQ multiplex PCR, lists solely in-frame clones and lacks some. The sample records over 120,000 clones, 70% to 85% being singletons. The chain combines TRBV5-1 with TRBJ2-3; 9 nucleotides line up with TRBD1. Sequenced material: peripheral blood. The sequence was collected from a woman of 80 years or more with acute or convalescent COVID-19. CDR3 protein: CASSLGTGVNADTQYF. As DNA, the CDR3 is TGCGCCAGCAGCTTGGGGACAGGGGTGAATGCAGATACGCAGTATTTT.